Listed below are T cell receptor beta chains from one sample, sequenced in a study of blood T cell repertoires in COVID-19. Sequencing used immunoSEQ multiplex PCR; TCRdb keeps in-frame clones, though not all of them. The sample holds 170,000 or so clones, 80% to 90% seen once. The sample consisted of peripheral blood. These receptors were obtained from a man younger than 35 who had recovered from COVID-19. Both conserved end residues are part of each CDR3. A D gene is named only where the DNA matches it firmly. A clone size is listed for some rows: how often the clone was seen (once, few, many), or a class if it is expanded.

D: TRBD1; V: TRBV6-5; J: TRBJ1-6; length: 12; size: once; DNA: TGTGCCAGTGGACAGGGAGGTTCACCCCTCCACTTT; CDR3: CASGQGGSPLHF
D: .; V: TRBV9; J: TRBJ2-1; length: 18; size: .; DNA: TGTGCCAGCAGCGTAGCTACAGTGGGTGTAAGCTCCTACAATGAGCAGTTCTTC; CDR3: CASSVATVGVSSYNEQFF
D: TRBD2; V: TRBV10-1; J: TRBJ2-5; length: 14; size: .; DNA: TGCGCCAGCAGTGAGACTAGCGGGAGAGAGACCCAGTACTTC; CDR3: CASSETSGRETQYF
D: TRBD2; V: TRBV9; J: TRBJ2-1; length: 15; size: .; DNA: TGTGCCAGCAGCGGGCCGGGACTAGGGTACAATGAGCAGTTCTTC; CDR3: CASSGPGLGYNEQFF
D: TRBD1; V: TRBV12-3/TRBV12-4; J: TRBJ2-5; length: 12; size: .; DNA: TGTGCCAGCAGAAGGGGGCTTGAGACCCAGTACTTC; CDR3: CASRRGLETQYF
D: TRBD1; V: TRBV28; J: TRBJ2-3; length: 15; size: .; DNA: TGTGCCAGCAGCCGCCGTGACAGGGAGACAGATACGCAGTATTTT; CDR3: CASSRRDRETDTQYF
D: .; V: TRBV29-1; J: TRBJ2-3; length: 12; size: once; DNA: TGCAGCGTTGACTCTCTCCCAGATACGCAGTATTTT; CDR3: CSVDSLPDTQYF
D: .; V: TRBV11-2; J: TRBJ1-5; length: 16; size: .; DNA: TGTGCCAGCAGCCCAGGGCGAGGCCTTAGCAATCAGCCCCAGCATTTT; CDR3: CASSPGRGLSNQPQHF
D: TRBD2; V: TRBV27; J: TRBJ2-7; length: 15; size: .; DNA: TGTGCCAGCAGCGGCCGAGGGAGGGATAGGAACGAGCAGTACTTC; CDR3: CASSGRGRDRNEQYF
D: TRBD2; V: TRBV5-1; J: TRBJ2-1; length: 14; size: once; DNA: TGCGCCAGCAGCGGCGGGAGGGCGGGGAATGAGCAGTTCTTC; CDR3: CASSGGRAGNEQFF
D: TRBD2; V: TRBV27; J: TRBJ2-3; length: 20; size: .; DNA: TGTGCCAGCAGTCTACGAAACCTCGGGGTGGCTAGCGGTTACACAGATACGCAGTATTTT; CDR3: CASSLRNLGVASGYTDTQYF
D: .; V: TRBV27; J: TRBJ1-4; length: 13; size: .; DNA: TGTGCCAGCACTCGCAACTTGAATGAAAAACTGTTTTTT; CDR3: CASTRNLNEKLFF
D: .; V: TRBV5-4; J: TRBJ2-2; length: 14; size: .; DNA: TGTGCCAGCAGCGTGACAGGGAACACCGGGGAGCTGTTTTTT; CDR3: CASSVTGNTGELFF
D: TRBD1; V: TRBV29-1; J: TRBJ2-1; length: 15; size: .; DNA: TGCAGCGTTATACAGGGGTCGTCCTCCTACAATGAGCAGTTCTTC; CDR3: CSVIQGSSSYNEQFF
D: TRBD1; V: TRBV9; J: TRBJ2-7; length: 15; size: .; DNA: TGTGCCAGCAGCGAATCACAGGGGGCTCAATACGAGCAGTACTTC; CDR3: CASSESQGAQYEQYF
D: TRBD1; V: TRBV28; J: TRBJ1-2; length: 15; size: .; DNA: TGTGCCAGCAGTCCTGGGACAGGGGGTAAACTTGGCTACACCTTC; CDR3: CASSPGTGGKLGYTF
D: .; V: TRBV19; J: TRBJ2-2; length: 16; size: .; DNA: TGTGCCAGTAGTATTCCTAGCGTATCGAACACCGGGGAGCTGTTTTTT; CDR3: CASSIPSVSNTGELFF
D: TRBD1; V: TRBV13; J: TRBJ1-4; length: 15; size: once; DNA: TGTGCCAGCAGCTTTACAGGGGGCGCAGGTGAAAAACTGTTTTTT; CDR3: CASSFTGGAGEKLFF
D: .; V: TRBV18; J: TRBJ1-2; length: 13; size: .; DNA: TGTGCCAGCTCACCCGAAAGAGGGTATGGCTACACCTTC; CDR3: CASSPERGYGYTF
D: TRBD1; V: TRBV15; J: TRBJ1-2; length: 17; size: .; DNA: TGTGCCACCAGCAGAGATAGAGGGACAGGGGTCAACTATGGCTACACCTTC; CDR3: CATSRDRGTGVNYGYTF
D: .; V: TRBV5-8; J: TRBJ1-2; length: 14; size: .; DNA: TGTGCCAGCAGCTTGGACGCCAACTACTATGGCTACACCTTC; CDR3: CASSLDANYYGYTF
D: .; V: TRBV24-1; J: TRBJ1-2; length: 14; size: .; DNA: TGTGCCACCAGTGATTACGGGGATGGCTATGGCTACACCTTC; CDR3: CATSDYGDGYGYTF
D: TRBD1; V: TRBV29-1; J: TRBJ1-5; length: 14; size: .; DNA: TGCAGCGTTTCGGTCAGGGGGCTCAATCAGCCCCAGCATTTT; CDR3: CSVSVRGLNQPQHF
D: .; V: TRBV10-2; J: TRBJ2-7; length: 13; size: .; DNA: TGCGCCAGCAGTGAGGACAGTAGATACGAGCAGTACTTC; CDR3: CASSEDSRYEQYF
D: .; V: TRBV28; J: TRBJ1-5; length: 12; size: .; DNA: TGTGCCAGCAATCTACTCACCGGGCCCCAGCATTTT; CDR3: CASNLLTGPQHF
D: .; V: TRBV27; J: TRBJ2-3; length: 15; size: .; DNA: TGTGCCAGCAGTTCCCCCTGGGGGCTCACAGATACGCAGTATTTT; CDR3: CASSSPWGLTDTQYF
D: TRBD1; V: TRBV10-3; J: TRBJ1-2; length: 14; size: .; DNA: TGTGCCAGCAACCCGGGACAGGGGGAGAGTGGCTACACCTTC; CDR3: CASNPGQGESGYTF
D: .; V: TRBV15; J: TRBJ2-2; length: 16; size: .; DNA: TGTGCCACCAGCATCGGATACGGAGTTGGGACCGGGGAGCTGTTTTTT; CDR3: CATSIGYGVGTGELFF
D: TRBD2; V: TRBV15; J: TRBJ2-1; length: 15; size: .; DNA: TGTGCCACCAGCAGAGTCGAGCGGGAGTTGAATGAGCAGTTCTTC; CDR3: CATSRVERELNEQFF
D: .; V: TRBV19; J: TRBJ1-1; length: 15; size: .; DNA: TGTGCCAGTAGACTATACGACGGCGGCGACACTGAAGCTTTCTTT; CDR3: CASRLYDGGDTEAFF
D: TRBD1; V: TRBV13; J: TRBJ2-2; length: 15; size: .; DNA: TGTGCCAGCAGCTCCTGGACAGGGAACACCGGGGAGCTGTTTTTT; CDR3: CASSSWTGNTGELFF
D: TRBD2; V: TRBV9; J: TRBJ2-7; length: 15; size: .; DNA: TGTGCCAGCAGCCCGACTAGCGGGGACTCCTACGAGCAGTACTTC; CDR3: CASSPTSGDSYEQYF
D: TRBD2; V: TRBV7-2; J: TRBJ2-7; length: 14; size: .; DNA: TGTGCCAGCAGCTTCCGGGACTACTCCTACGAGCAGTACTTC; CDR3: CASSFRDYSYEQYF
D: .; V: TRBV11-2; J: TRBJ1-5; length: 13; size: .; DNA: TGTGCCAGCAGCTACTCGTTCAATCAGCCCCAGCATTTT; CDR3: CASSYSFNQPQHF
D: TRBD2; V: TRBV6-2/TRBV6-3; J: TRBJ2-5; length: 14; size: .; DNA: TGTGCCAGCAGTTCCGGGGGGGACCAAGAGACCCAGTACTTC; CDR3: CASSSGGDQETQYF
D: TRBD1; V: TRBV19; J: TRBJ2-3; length: 13; size: .; DNA: TGTGCCACCTCGACAGGGAATGGAGATACGCAGTATTTT; CDR3: CATSTGNGDTQYF
D: TRBD1; V: TRBV28; J: TRBJ2-2; length: 15; size: many; DNA: TGTGCCAGCAAAGAGGGGGCGCCGGTCACCGGGGAGCTGTTTTTT; CDR3: CASKEGAPVTGELFF
D: .; V: TRBV28; J: TRBJ1-1; length: 13; size: .; DNA: TGTGCCAGCAGTTTTTCCAGGGGCACTGAAGCTTTCTTT; CDR3: CASSFSRGTEAFF
D: .; V: TRBV28; J: TRBJ2-2; length: 14; size: .; DNA: TGTGCCAGCGCGGGTCAGAGCGGGCCCGGGGAGCTGTTTTTT; CDR3: CASAGQSGPGELFF
D: .; V: TRBV6-5; J: TRBJ1-3; length: 15; size: .; DNA: TGTGCCAGCAGCCTCCTGGGAGGAGATGGAAACACCATATATTTT; CDR3: CASSLLGGDGNTIYF
D: .; V: TRBV7-2; J: TRBJ1-2; length: 13; size: .; DNA: TGTGCCAGCAGCTTAGGGACAAAGGTTGGCTACACCTTC; CDR3: CASSLGTKVGYTF
D: .; V: TRBV30; J: TRBJ2-5; length: 15; size: .; DNA: TGTGCCTGGAGTAAAAGGACAGTTTCCTCAGAGACCCAGTACTTC; CDR3: CAWSKRTVSSETQYF
D: .; V: TRBV20-1; J: TRBJ1-1; length: 12; size: once; DNA: TGCAGTGCTAGTCAGGGGAACACTGAAGCTTTCTTT; CDR3: CSASQGNTEAFF
D: TRBD2; V: TRBV7-9; J: TRBJ2-2; length: 19; size: .; DNA: TGTGCCAGCAGCTTACCAAAGACTAGCGGGAGTAGGAACACCGGGGAGCTGTTTTTT; CDR3: CASSLPKTSGSRNTGELFF
D: TRBD1; V: TRBV28; J: TRBJ2-7; length: 14; size: .; DNA: TGTGCCAGCTCTACGCAGGGGGCTTCCTACGAGCAGTACTTC; CDR3: CASSTQGASYEQYF
D: TRBD2; V: TRBV10-2; J: TRBJ2-7; length: 13; size: .; DNA: TGCGCCACGGGACTAGCGGGAATAAACGAGCAGTACTTC; CDR3: CATGLAGINEQYF
D: TRBD1; V: TRBV3-1/TRBV3-2; J: TRBJ2-7; length: 14; size: .; DNA: TGTGCCAGCAGCGCCGGGACAGGGGGCTACGAGCAGTACTTC; CDR3: CASSAGTGGYEQYF
D: .; V: TRBV6-2/TRBV6-3; J: TRBJ2-7; length: 13; size: .; DNA: TGTGCCAGCAGTTGGAGCAGGGATTACGAGCAGTACTTC; CDR3: CASSWSRDYEQYF
D: .; V: TRBV5-1; J: TRBJ2-5; length: 12; size: .; DNA: TGCGCCAGCAGTAGACTGGGAGAGACCCAGTACTTC; CDR3: CASSRLGETQYF
D: TRBD2; V: TRBV5-1; J: TRBJ2-3; length: 16; size: .; DNA: TGCGCCAGCAGCCCGGGACTAGATCCTCGGCCAGATACGCAGTATTTT; CDR3: CASSPGLDPRPDTQYF
D: .; V: TRBV6-5; J: TRBJ2-7; length: 15; size: .; DNA: TGTGCCAGCAGTTACCGAATGGAGGGCTCCTACGAGCAGTACTTC; CDR3: CASSYRMEGSYEQYF
D: TRBD2; V: TRBV18; J: TRBJ2-4; length: 20; size: .; DNA: TGTGCCAGCTCACCACCGGCAGGTCCTGGGAGGGGAATAGCCAAAAACATTCAGTACTTC; CDR3: CASSPPAGPGRGIAKNIQYF